Presented here are 22 T cell receptor beta chains from one specimen sequenced in a study of cytomegalovirus exposure and HLA in healthy donors. 13 Jbeta primers and 60 Vbeta primers were used for the PCR. Produced via immunoSEQ multiplex PCR; TCRdb's table is partial and in-frame only. The sample shows more than 150,000 clones, over 60% of them seen only once. Sequencing was carried out using PBMCs. The receptors here all came from a man in his fifties in good health and CMV-seropositive.

The chain uses TRBV27 and TRBJ2-6; 8 nucleotides align to TRBD1. Trimming at V came to 5 bases and at J to 2 bases, leaving 8 bases not matched to a gene. Germline V gene sequence: CDR1 MNHEY, CDR2 SMNVEV (reference sequence). This CDR3 is built from 17 residues. CDR3 DNA sequence: TGTGCCAGCAGTCCCCAGGGGGCGCTCACTGGGGCCAACGTCCTGACTTTC. It translates to CASSPQGALTGANVLTF. Together with reference TRBV27 and TRBJ2-6, the CDR3 gives the full variable domain: EAQVTQNPRYLITVTGKKLTVTCSQNMNHEYMSWYRQDPGLGLRQIYYSMNVEVTDKGDVPEGYKVSRKEKRNFPLILESPSPNQTSLYFCASSPQGALTGANVLTFGAGSRLTVL.

This rearrangement joins TRBV6-1 to TRBJ1-2; tentatively, D is TRBD1 (6 bases). V dropped 9 bases and J dropped 3 bases, with 11 bases sitting between them. The CDR3 has 12 residues. The germline CDR1 and CDR2 sequences are MNHNS and SASEGT. CDR3 residues: CASLRTDYGYTF. The CDR3 DNA reads TGTGCCAGTCTTAGGACAGACTATGGCTACACCTTC.

This sequence joins TRBV18 and TRBJ1-3, with TRBD1 as a possible D gene (6 bases). The CDR3 loop spans 13 amino acids. Germline CDR1 is KGHSH and CDR2 is LQKENI. V lost 9 bases to trimming and J lost 4 bases, with 13 bases between them. CDR3 amino acids: CASFTGIGNTIYF. In DNA, the CDR3 is TGTGCCAGTTTCACAGGGATCGGAAACACCATATATTTT.

V and J are TRBV6-1 and TRBJ1-5; 11 bases align to TRBD1. This CDR3 comprises 15 residues. Trimming cost V 6 bases and J 6 bases; bases outside gene matches: 7. Germline loops: CDR1 MNHNS, CDR2 SASEGT. The CDR3 DNA reads TGTGCCAGCAGGATAGGGACAGGGGGTCGTCAGCCCCAGCATTTT. Amino acids: CASRIGTGGRQPQHF.

The chain links TRBV4-1 to TRBJ1-2; D gene uncertain. There are 15 residues in the CDR3. Germline V lookup: CDR1 MGHRA, CDR2 YSYEKL. Trimming left V 0 bases short and J 2 bases short, with 10 bases between. For the CDR3, the DNA is TGCGCCAGCAGCCAAGATACGGGGTCAAACTATGGCTACACCTTC. This gives the protein CASSQDTGSNYGYTF.

V gene TRBV2 combines with J gene TRBJ1-5; D is possibly TRBD1 (5 bases). Germline V gene sequence: CDR1 SNHLY, CDR2 FYNNEI. V was trimmed by 4 bases and J by 6 bases, leaving 10 bases between them. The CDR3 covers 13 residues. Here the CDR3 reads CASSVSRAQPQHF. CDR3 nucleotide sequence: TGTGCCAGCAGTGTTAGCAGGGCTCAGCCCCAGCATTTT. The variable domain in full, completed from reference TRBV2 and TRBJ1-5, reads EPEVTQTPSHQVTQMGQEVILRCVPISNHLYFYWYRQILGQKVEFLVSFYNNEISEKSEIFDDQFSVERPDGSNFTLKIRSTKLEDSAMYFCASSVSRAQPQHFGDGTRLSIL.

V is TRBV15 and J is TRBJ1-5; D not resolved. V dropped 3 bases and J dropped 4 bases, with 10 bases sitting between them. This CDR3 is built from 14 residues. CDR1 and CDR2 (germline): LNHNV, YYDKDF (reference sequence). CDR3 bases: TGTGCCACCAGCAGGGAACAGCCTAATCAGCCCCAGCATTTT. Its translation is CATSREQPNQPQHF.

The V call is TRBV11-2, the J call TRBJ1-2, with TRBD1 identical over 11 bases. The V segment lost 4 bases and the J segment 8 bases; nucleotides outside the gene matches: 6. Germline CDR1 is SGHAT and CDR2 is FQNNGV. CDR3 length: 14 residues. CDR3 sequence reads: CASSSDRGQWGYTF. The DNA of the CDR3 is TGTGCCAGCAGCTCGGACAGGGGGCAATGGGGCTACACCTTC.

The chain joins TRBV23-1 to TRBJ2-7, with 7 bases fitting TRBD1. TRBV23-1 falls under the ORF class, with uncertain function. The ends lost 5 bases at V and 3 bases at J; junction bases unmatched: 10. The CDR3 runs 15 residues. CDR3 DNA sequence: TGCGCCAGCAGTATACAGGGGTCGGGCCTCTACGAGCAGTACGTC. It yields the protein CASSIQGSGLYEQYV.

The chain links TRBV21-1 to TRBJ1-6. TRBV21-1 is deemed a pseudogene. The CDR3 is made up of 17 amino acids. The CDR3 DNA follows: TGTGCCAGCAGCAAAGGAGGGAGGCGACGATATAATTCACCCCTCCACTTT. It encodes CASSKGGRRRYNSPLHF.

The chain joins TRBV6-5 to TRBJ1-2, with 8 bases aligning to TRBD1. Germline trimming cut 5 bases from V and 4 bases from J; bases unmatched to any gene: 6. Per germline, CDR1 MNHEY and CDR2 SVGAGI. This CDR3 contains 14 residues. As DNA, the CDR3 is TGTGCCAGCAGTAGCTCCGGGACAGGCTATGGCTACACCTTC. Protein sequence: CASSSSGTGYGYTF.

This clone has more than one count but fewer than ten. The chain uses TRBV6-1 and TRBJ2-7; maybe TRBD2 (5 bases). The CDR3 runs to 14 residues. Trimming left V 6 bases short and J 1 base short, with 13 bases between. Germline loops: CDR1 MNHNS, CDR2 SASEGT. The DNA for the CDR3 is TGTGCCAGCAGCGGGCTTCGGGGATCCTACGAGCAGTACGTC. Its translation is CASSGLRGSYEQYV.

The genes are TRBV4-1 and TRBJ2-7, with 7 nucleotides matching TRBD2. The CDR3 runs to 15 residues. Germline values: CDR1 MGHRA, CDR2 YSYEKL. The junction had 10 bases not matched to a gene; V was cut back by 4 bases and J by 4 bases. The CDR3 sequence: CASSLKVGGGYEQYV. In DNA, the CDR3 is TGCGCCAGCAGCCTTAAGGTGGGGGGAGGGTACGAGCAGTACGTC.

A word on this clone: Additional DNA sequences in this sample encode the identical CDR3. The chain is built from TRBV6-5 and TRBJ2-1; possibly TRBD2 for D (6 bases). Germline V lookup: CDR1 MNHEY, CDR2 SVGAGI. V lost 6 bases, J lost 5 bases, and 17 bases lay in between. The CDR3 is made up of 15 amino acids. The CDR3 bases are TGTGCCAGCAGCTTTTCATGGACGGGGGACAATGAGCAGTTCTTC. Its translation: CASSFSWTGDNEQFF.

The chain has TRBV6-6 and TRBJ1-2; 8 bases align to TRBD1. This CDR3 spans 15 amino acids. CDR1 is MNHNY and CDR2 is SVGAGI in the germline V gene (reference sequence). V lost 6 bases to trimming and J lost 4 bases; unmatched junction nucleotides: 10. The CDR3 sequence is CASRPSGQDTYGYTF. CDR3 coding DNA: TGTGCCAGCAGGCCGTCGGGACAGGACACCTATGGCTACACCTTC.

This clone occurred once. The chain carries TRBV5-1 and TRBJ2-7; D is undetermined. Germline lookup yields CDR1 SGHRS and CDR2 YFSETQ. V lost 0 bases, J lost 6 bases, and 4 bases lay in between. The CDR3 runs 11 residues. The CDR3 DNA reads TGCGCCAGCAGCTTGGATCTCGAGCAGTACTTC. Residues: CASSLDLEQYF.

The chain links TRBV11-2 to TRBJ1-3; no definite D call. Germline V gene sequence: CDR1 SGHAT, CDR2 FQNNGV. There are 15 residues in the CDR3. The V end lost 5 bases, the J end lost 0 bases, and 11 bases lay between the germline ends. CDR3 sequence: CASSPPETSGNTIYF. CDR3 sequence (DNA): TGTGCCAGCAGCCCCCCAGAAACCTCTGGAAACACCATATATTTT.

The V call is TRBV23-1, the J call TRBJ2-7, with a possible D match to TRBD1 (6 bases). TRBV23-1 has ORF status, its function being uncertain. Trimming shortened V by 0 bases and J by 3 bases, and 15 bases separated the two germline ends. CDR3 length equals 16 residues. Here the CDR3 DNA reads TGCGCCAGCAGTCAATCCTCTGGGGGCAGAAACTACGAGCAGTACGTC. Translation: CASSQSSGGRNYEQYV.

This rearrangement joins TRBV5-1 to TRBJ1-6, with TRBD1 identical over 10 bases. The germline gives CDR1 SGHRS, CDR2 YFSETQ. V lost 4 bases, J lost 5 bases, and 9 bases stayed unmatched. This CDR3 is 17 amino acids long. CDR3 sequence reads: CASSRGTGTGDNSPLHF. The CDR3 coding sequence is TGCGCCAGCAGCCGGGGTACTGGGACAGGGGATAATTCACCCCTCCACTTT.

The count of this clone is one. The V and J genes are TRBV5-3 and TRBJ1-2, with 8 bases that match TRBD1. TRBV5-3 qualifies as an ORF whose function is uncertain. This CDR3 has 14 residues. After removal of 6 bases from V and 8 bases from J, the junction contained 12 bases not matched to a gene. In nucleotides, the CDR3 is TGTGCCAGAACCTACTATGCAGGGGGCCGAGGCTACACCTTC. It is translated as CARTYYAGGRGYTF.

About this clone itself: The sample has other DNA sequences that encode this CDR3 too. The rearrangement uses TRBV6-1 and TRBJ1-6, with D maybe TRBD1 (6 bases). The CDR3 consists of 17 residues. The germline V gene has CDR1 MNHNS and CDR2 SASEGT. Trimming shortened V by 3 bases and J by 0 bases, and 12 bases separated the two germline ends. Written as DNA, the CDR3 is TGTGCCAGCAGTGACGGGCAGGGGTTCTCCTATAATTCACCCCTCCACTTT. Residues: CASSDGQGFSYNSPLHF.

The chain is built from TRBV19 and TRBJ2-2, with 10 bases aligning to TRBD2. The CDR3 has 15 amino acids. Trimming cost V 7 bases and J 6 bases; bases outside gene matches: 8. Germline loops: CDR1 LNHDA, CDR2 SQIVND (reference sequence). The CDR3 is CASTGGLAMAGELFF. In nucleotides, the CDR3 is TGTGCCAGTACTGGGGGACTAGCGATGGCCGGGGAGCTGTTTTTT. The full variable domain, in which reference TRBV19 and TRBJ2-2 provide the parts outside the CDR3, is DGGITQSPKYLFRKEGQNVTLSCEQNLNHDAMYWYRQDPGQGLRLIYYSQIVNDFQKGDIAEGYSVSREKKESFPLTVTSAQKNPTAFYLCASTGGLAMAGELFFGEGSRLTVL.